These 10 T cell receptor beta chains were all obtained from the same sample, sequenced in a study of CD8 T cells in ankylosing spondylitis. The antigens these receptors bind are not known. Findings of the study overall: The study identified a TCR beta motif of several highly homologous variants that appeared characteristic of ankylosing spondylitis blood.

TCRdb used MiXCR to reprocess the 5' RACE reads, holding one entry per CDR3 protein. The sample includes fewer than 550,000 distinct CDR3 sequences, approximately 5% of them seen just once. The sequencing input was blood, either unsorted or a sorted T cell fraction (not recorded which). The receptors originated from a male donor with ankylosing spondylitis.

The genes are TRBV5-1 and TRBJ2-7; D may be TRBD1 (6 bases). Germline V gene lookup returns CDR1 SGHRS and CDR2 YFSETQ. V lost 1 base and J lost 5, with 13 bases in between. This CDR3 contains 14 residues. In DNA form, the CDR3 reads TGCGCCAGCAGCTTGTCAGGGGTCGGCCACGAGCAGTACTTC. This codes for CASSLSGVGHEQYF. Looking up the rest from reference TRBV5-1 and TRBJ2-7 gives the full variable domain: KAGVTQTPRYLIKTRGQQVTLSCSPISGHRSVSWYQQTPGQGLQFLFEYFSETQRNKGNFPGRFSGRQFSNSRSEMNVSTLELGDSALYLCASSLSGVGHEQYFGPGTRLTVT.

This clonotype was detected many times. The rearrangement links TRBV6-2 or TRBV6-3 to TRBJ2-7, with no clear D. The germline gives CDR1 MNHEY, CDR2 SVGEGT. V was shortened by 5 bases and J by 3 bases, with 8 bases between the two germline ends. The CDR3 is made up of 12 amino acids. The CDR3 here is CASSRFLYEQYF. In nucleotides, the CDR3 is TGTGCCAGCAGTCGGTTCCTCTACGAGCAGTACTTC.

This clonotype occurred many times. CDR3 coding DNA: TGTGCCAGCAGAATGGCGGGGGCGAACACCGGGGAGCTGTTTTTT. It is translated as CASRMAGANTGELFF. The rearrangement uses TRBV28 and TRBJ2-2; 7 nucleotides agree with TRBD2. Germline V gene lookup returns CDR1 MDHEN and CDR2 SYDVKM. V lost 6 bases, J lost 0 bases, and 4 bases stayed unmatched. The CDR3 is 15 amino acids. The entire variable domain, with the rest obtained from reference TRBV28 and TRBJ2-2, is as follows: DVKVTQSSRYLVKRTGEKVFLECVQDMDHENMFWYRQDPGLGLRLIYFSYDVKMKEKGDIPEGYSVSREKKERFSLILESASTNQTSMYLCASRMAGANTGELFFGEGSRLTVL.

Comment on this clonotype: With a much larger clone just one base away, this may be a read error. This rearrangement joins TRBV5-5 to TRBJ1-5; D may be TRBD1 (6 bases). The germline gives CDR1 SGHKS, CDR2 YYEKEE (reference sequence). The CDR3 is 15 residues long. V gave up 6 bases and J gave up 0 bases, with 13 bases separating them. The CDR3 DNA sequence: TGTGCCAGCAACGAAAGGGGGGATAGCAATCAGCCCCAGCATTTT. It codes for CASNERGDSNQPQHF.

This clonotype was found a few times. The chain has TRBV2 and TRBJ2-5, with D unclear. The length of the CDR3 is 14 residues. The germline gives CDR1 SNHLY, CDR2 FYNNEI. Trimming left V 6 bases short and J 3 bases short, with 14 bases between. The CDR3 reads CASSGLNLEETQYF. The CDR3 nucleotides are TGTGCCAGCAGCGGGCTCAACCTGGAAGAGACCCAGTACTTC.

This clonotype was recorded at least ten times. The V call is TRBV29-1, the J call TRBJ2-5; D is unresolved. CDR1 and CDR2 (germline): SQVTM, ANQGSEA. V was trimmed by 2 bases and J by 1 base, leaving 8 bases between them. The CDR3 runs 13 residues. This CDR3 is CSVERGSQETQYF. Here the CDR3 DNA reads TGCAGCGTTGAAAGAGGATCCCAAGAGACCCAGTACTTC.

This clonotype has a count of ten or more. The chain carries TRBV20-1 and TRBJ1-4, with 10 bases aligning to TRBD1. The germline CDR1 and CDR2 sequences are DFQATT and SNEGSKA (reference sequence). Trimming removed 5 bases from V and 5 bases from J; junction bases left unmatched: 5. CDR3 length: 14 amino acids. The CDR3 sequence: CSASPGQGNEKLFF. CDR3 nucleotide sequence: TGCAGTGCTTCTCCGGGACAGGGGAATGAAAAACTGTTTTTT.

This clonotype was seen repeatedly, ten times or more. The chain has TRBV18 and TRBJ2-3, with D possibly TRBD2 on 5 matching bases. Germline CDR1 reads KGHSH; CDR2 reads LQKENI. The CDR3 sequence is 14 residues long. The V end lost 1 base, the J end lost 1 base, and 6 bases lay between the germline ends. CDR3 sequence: CASSPQEGTDTQYF. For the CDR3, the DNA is TGTGCCAGCTCACCACAGGAGGGCACAGATACGCAGTATTTT.

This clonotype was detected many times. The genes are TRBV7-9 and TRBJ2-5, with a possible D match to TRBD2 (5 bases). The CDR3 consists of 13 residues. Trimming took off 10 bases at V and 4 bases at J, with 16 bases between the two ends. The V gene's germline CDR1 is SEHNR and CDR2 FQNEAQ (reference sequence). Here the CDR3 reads CAIGVSVGETQYF. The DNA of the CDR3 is TGTGCCATCGGGGTGTCGGTCGGAGAGACCCAGTACTTC.

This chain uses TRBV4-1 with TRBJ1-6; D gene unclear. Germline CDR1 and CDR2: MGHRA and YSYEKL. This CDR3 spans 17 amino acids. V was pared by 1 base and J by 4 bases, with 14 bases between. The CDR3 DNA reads TGCGCCAGCAGCCAAGGCTCCGCCTTGCAATATAATTCACCCCTCCACTTT. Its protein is CASSQGSALQYNSPLHF.